This is a list of T cell receptor beta chains from one sample in a study of blood T cell repertoires in COVID-19. The data were produced by immunoSEQ multiplex PCR, yet TCRdb's version contains in-frame clones alone and is incomplete. The sample lists about 270,000 clones; roughly 90% were seen once. Sequencing input: PBMCs or T cells enriched from blood (not recorded which). The receptors here all came from a woman in her forties with acute COVID-19. Each CDR3 is given with its conserved first and last residue. The D gene is left open where the match is weak. Clone size is given for some rows only: seen once, a few or many times, or a class if the clone is expanded.

v_call	d_call	clone_size	j_call	cdr3_nt	cdr3_aa
TRBV30	-	-	TRBJ2-2	TGTGCCTGGATTCCCCAAGGGGTGGCGGAGCTGTTTTTT	CAWIPQGVAELFF
TRBV28	TRBD2	once	TRBJ2-1	TGTGCCAGCACCTTCTTAGCGGGGGTCGGGACGGATGAGCAGTTCTTC	CASTFLAGVGTDEQFF
TRBV20-1	-	-	TRBJ2-3	TGCAGCGCTGCGGCAGATACGCAGTATTTT	CSAAADTQYF
TRBV6-2/TRBV6-3	TRBD1	-	TRBJ1-5	TGTGCCAGCAGTACTCACAGGGGGCTAATGAGCAATCAGCCCCAGCATTTT	CASSTHRGLMSNQPQHF
TRBV3-1/TRBV3-2	-	-	TRBJ1-1	TGTGCCAGCAGCCAAGCCGGTGAAGCTTTCTTT	CASSQAGEAFF
TRBV2	-	-	TRBJ1-4	TGTGCCAGCAGGCGGGGGACGAATGAAAAACTGTTTTTT	CASRRGTNEKLFF
TRBV6-2/TRBV6-3	-	-	TRBJ1-1	TGTGCCAGCAGTGTACTGAGTGTGAACACTGAAGCTTTCTTT	CASSVLSVNTEAFF
TRBV27	-	-	TRBJ2-1	TGTGCCAGCAGTCGCACGTGGGCCAGGGGTTACAATGAGCAGTTCTTC	CASSRTWARGYNEQFF
TRBV7-9	-	-	TRBJ2-2	TGTGCCAGCAGTTACCAGGGGACGGTGAACACCGGGGAGCTGTTTTTT	CASSYQGTVNTGELFF
TRBV7-9	-	-	TRBJ1-1	TGTGCCAGCAGCGTTATGAACACTGAAGCTTTCTTT	CASSVMNTEAFF
TRBV18	TRBD2	-	TRBJ2-1	TGTGCCAGCTCACAGCCGGGACTAGCGGGAGGGCGGAATGAGCAGTTCTTC	CASSQPGLAGGRNEQFF
TRBV18	-	-	TRBJ1-3	TGTGCCAGCTCACCAAACAGTCCTTTTTACGCCTCTGGAAACACCATATATTTT	CASSPNSPFYASGNTIYF
TRBV7-2	-	-	TRBJ2-7	TGTGCCAGCAGTTATAGCGGCTTCACTCCCTACGAGCAGTACTTC	CASSYSGFTPYEQYF
TRBV30	TRBD2	once	TRBJ2-5	TGTGCCTGGAGGCCCCCAGGGACTAGCGGGGGGGCAGAGACCCAGTACTTC	CAWRPPGTSGGAETQYF
TRBV30	-	-	TRBJ1-2	TGTGCCTGGAACAACAAGTACTACGGGGATGTTAACTATGGCTACACCTTC	CAWNNKYYGDVNYGYTF
TRBV5-5	-	-	TRBJ2-5	TGTGCCAGCAGCTTGGCCGGTCCGGAGACCCAGTACTTC	CASSLAGPETQYF
TRBV19	TRBD2	-	TRBJ2-1	TGTGCCAGTAGCCCCGGGACTAGTGGGTATGAGCAGTTCTTC	CASSPGTSGYEQFF
TRBV3-1/TRBV3-2	TRBD1	-	TRBJ1-2	TGTGCCAGCACCACAATGACAGGGAGGCGCAATTATGGCTACACCTTC	CASTTMTGRRNYGYTF
TRBV27	TRBD1	-	TRBJ2-1	TGTGCCAGCAGTCGACAGGGAGTGTTAGAGCAGTTCTTC	CASSRQGVLEQFF
TRBV4-1	-	-	TRBJ2-1	TGCGCCAGCAGCCAAGAACAAGGGAGCGGGAATGAGCAGTTCTTC	CASSQEQGSGNEQFF
TRBV3-1/TRBV3-2	TRBD1	-	TRBJ1-3	TGTGCCAGCAGCCTAACGACAGGGTACTTAAGAAACACCATATATTTT	CASSLTTGYLRNTIYF
TRBV12-5	-	-	TRBJ1-3	TGTGCTGGGGGAGGGCAAAACTCTGGAAACACCATATATTTT	CAGGGQNSGNTIYF
TRBV19	TRBD1	-	TRBJ1-5	TGTGCCAGCAGACAGGGGATCGGTCAGCCCCAGCATTTT	CASRQGIGQPQHF
TRBV24-1	-	-	TRBJ2-2	TGTGCCACCAGTGATCGGGTAGTCCCGAACACCGGGGAGCTGTTTTTT	CATSDRVVPNTGELFF
TRBV29-1	-	-	TRBJ1-1	TGCAGCGTTGGGAGGGCCGGGGACACTGAAGCTTTCTTT	CSVGRAGDTEAFF
TRBV3-1/TRBV3-2	-	-	TRBJ2-5	TGTGCCAGCAGACGCACTAGCTCGGAAGAGACCCAGTACTTC	CASRRTSSEETQYF
TRBV6-1	-	-	TRBJ1-2	TGTGCCAGCAGTGAAGGTGTCAGAAACTATGGCTACACCTTC	CASSEGVRNYGYTF
TRBV7-9	-	-	TRBJ1-5	TGTGCCAGCAGCTCAGAAAAGGGGGACGGTCAGCCCCAGCATTTT	CASSSEKGDGQPQHF
TRBV4-2	TRBD1	-	TRBJ1-5	TGTGCCAGCAGCCAAGATGGAAGGCAGGGGGACAATCAGCCCCAGCATTTT	CASSQDGRQGDNQPQHF
TRBV7-3	-	-	TRBJ1-6	TGTGCCAGCAGCCCCGGTGTATATTCACCCCTCCACTTT	CASSPGVYSPLHF
TRBV6-5	-	-	TRBJ1-1	TGTGCCAGCAGTTATTCATGGGCTCTGAACACTGAAGCTTTCTTT	CASSYSWALNTEAFF
TRBV20-1	TRBD1	once	TRBJ1-1	TGCAGTGCAAGTACAGGGGGGAACACTGAAGCTTTCTTT	CSASTGGNTEAFF
TRBV28	-	-	TRBJ1-4	TGTGCCAGCAGACCCGGCGGTGGGTACGGTGAAAAACTGTTTTTT	CASRPGGGYGEKLFF